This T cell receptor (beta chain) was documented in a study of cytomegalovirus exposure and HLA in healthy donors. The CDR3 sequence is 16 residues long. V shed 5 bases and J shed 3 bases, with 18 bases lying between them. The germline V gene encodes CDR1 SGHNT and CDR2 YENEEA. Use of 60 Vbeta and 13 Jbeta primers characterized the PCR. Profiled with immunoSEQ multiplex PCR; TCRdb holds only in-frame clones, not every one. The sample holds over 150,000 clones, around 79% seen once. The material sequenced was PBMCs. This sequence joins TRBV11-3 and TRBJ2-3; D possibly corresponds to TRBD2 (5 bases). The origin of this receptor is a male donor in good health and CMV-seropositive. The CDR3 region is CASSPEEVPETDTQYF. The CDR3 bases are TGTGCCAGCAGCCCCGAGGAGGTACCAGAGACAGATACGCAGTATTTT. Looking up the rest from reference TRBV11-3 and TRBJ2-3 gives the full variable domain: EAGVVQSPRYKIIEKKQPVAFWCNPISGHNTLYWYLQNLGQGPELLIRYENEEAVDDSQLPKDRFSAERLKGVDSTLKIQPAELGDSAVYLCASSPEEVPETDTQYFGPGTRLTVL.